This T cell receptor (beta chain) was recovered during a study of sequential checkpoint blockade in melanoma (dated by TCRdb to between 2018 and 2020). General notes on the study: Using 1:1 randomization, the trial assigned patients either to first-line nivolumab followed by ipilimumab (arm A) or to ipilimumab followed by nivolumab (arm B). Maintenance nivolumab came after both trial sequences. Around three quarters of the matched pre- and post-treatment tumor biopsy pairs came from the same lesion. About 20 patients had matched tumor biopsies taken before treatment and at week 13, after single-agent nivolumab (arm A) or ipilimumab (arm B). DNA from about 99 pretreatment melanoma tumor samples was subjected to TCRbeta immunosequencing. What the work shows at the level of the full study, not this receptor alone: PD-L1 staining and CD8+ T-cell counts correlated with tumor T-cell fraction and clonality, whereas mutational load did not. Within-arm analyses of tumor T-cell fraction were constrained by small sample sizes and reduced statistical power. Achieving clinical benefit was about 30 times more likely for patients whose tumor T-cell fraction and clonality increased by week 13. The model for predicting response that combines TCR metrics with mutation burden needs to be validated in larger, independent patient cohorts. In the nivolumab-first arm (arm A), pretreatment tumor TIL clonality was associated with response (P = .04).

The germline V gene encodes CDR1 MNHGY and CDR2 SAAAGT. V is reduced by 5 bases and J by 6 bases, leaving a spacing of 5 bases between them. Including the terminal cysteine and phenylalanine, the CDR3 comprises 12 residues. Solely the CDR3 DNA is kept, with 36 bases framed from the first base. TCRbeta CDR3 regions were immunosequenced from genomic DNA with the immunoSEQ Assay. Before high-throughput sequencing, the genomic DNA was amplified using bias-controlled multiplex PCR. Concerning the study's data processing: To quantify the absolute abundance of each unique TCRbeta CDR3 region, the sequences were collapsed and filtered. Clonality was defined as 1 minus Pielou's evenness and was calculated using productive rearrangements only. Tumor T-cell fraction was computed by normalizing TCRbeta template counts to usable DNA, estimated from several housekeeping genes. A previously published method was used to identify clones whose frequencies were significantly greater in on-treatment samples than in baseline samples. TCRdb obtained this table from immuneACCESS and retained in-frame rearrangements with V and J assigned. These tables miss some clones; where compared with another copy, unresolved V genes account for less than half of the shortfall, and the remainder is unexplained. D and trimming come from the DNA, and the V and J calls and clone size come from that table. Here the sample has 6,500 to 9,000 clones; around 22% occur a single time. The biggest ten clones account for 5.5% to 6% of the sample.

This clone is categorized as medium-sized (0.01 to 0.1%). Its antigen remains undetermined. Base qualities are not at hand, and no much larger clone is one base apart. The sample's treatment or condition label, decoded: randomized to nivolumab then ipilimumab (arm A) or the reverse (arm B). Prior DNA-damaging chemotherapy had not been received by any trial patient. The samples were obtained from melanoma patients enrolled in CheckMate 064, an open-label, randomized phase II trial testing sequential checkpoint blockade. Tumor TCR sequencing used genomic DNA from formalin-fixed paraffin-embedded (FFPE) tissue samples.

This TCR came from a human donor with melanoma. This chain is built from TRBV6-8 and TRBJ1-6; a weak D assignment points to TRBD1 (5 bases agree). The sample here was tumor tissue (inferred from file names), taken from a patient given nivolumab and ipilimumab in sequence. The CDR3 sequence is CASSGGNSPLHF. The DNA sequence is given as TGTGCCAGCAGTGGGGGTAATTCACCCCTCCACTTT.